Below are 13 T cell receptor beta chains sequenced from a single sample in a study of T cell responses to AZD1222 COVID-19 vaccine. Profiled with immunoSEQ multiplex PCR; TCRdb holds only in-frame clones, not every one. The sample consists of more than 70,000 clones, 87% of them appearing once. Sequenced here: peripheral blood, sampled 28 days after the second AZD1222 dose. The receptors originated from an adult who received the AZD1222 COVID-19 vaccine.

The chain couples TRBV30 to TRBJ1-2, with a possible D match to TRBD1 (6 bases). The V gene's germline CDR1 is GTSNPN and CDR2 SVGIG (reference sequence). Between the trimmed V and J ends, which lost 4 bases and 7 bases, there was a span of 28 bases. This CDR3 comprises 17 residues. Here the CDR3 reads CAWIKGPRGRDFSGYTF. CDR3 DNA: TGTGCCTGGATAAAGGGCCCGCGGGGGCGGGATTTTTCTGGCTACACCTTC. Full variable domain (rest looked up from reference TRBV30 and TRBJ1-2): SQTIHQWPATLVQPVGSPLSLECTVEGTSNPNLYWYRQAAGRGLQLLFYSVGIGQISSEVPQNLSASRPQDRQFILSSKKLLLSDSGFYLCAWIKGPRGRDFSGYTFGSGTRLTVV.

The genes are TRBV14 and TRBJ2-7; no clear D. This CDR3 region has 12 residues. V was shortened by 3 bases and J by 2 bases, with 5 bases between the two germline ends. CDR1 is SGHDN, CDR2 FVKESK, per germline. CDR3 in DNA: TGTGCCAGCAGCCAGAAGGCCTACGAGCAGTACTTC. This translates into CASSQKAYEQYF.

V gene TRBV29-1 combines with J gene TRBJ1-2, with unresolved D. The germline V gene has CDR1 SQVTM and CDR2 ANQGSEA. The CDR3 runs to 11 residues. V lost 4 bases, J lost 2 bases, and 5 bases lay in between. CDR3 residues: CSVGGNYGYTF. In DNA form, the CDR3 reads TGCAGCGTTGGTGGAAACTATGGCTACACCTTC.

CDR3 sequence (DNA): TGTGCCACTTCCTTCCGGGACAGTCCCATGAACACTGAAGCTTTCTTT. Its protein product is CATSFRDSPMNTEAFF. The chain couples TRBV10-3 to TRBJ1-1; 7 positions agree with TRBD1. The CDR3 sequence is 16 residues long. Germline V lookup: CDR1 ENHRY, CDR2 SYGVKD. The ends lost 10 bases at V and 0 bases at J; junction bases unmatched: 14.

The chain employs TRBV7-9 and TRBJ2-7; D possibly uses TRBD1 or TRBD2 (5 bases each). V was pared by 4 bases and J by 2 bases, with 27 bases between. Germline loops: CDR1 SEHNR, CDR2 FQNEAQ (reference sequence). CDR3 length: 19 residues. The CDR3 sequence is CASSSDRGPGPKPPYEQYF. CDR3 nucleotide sequence: TGTGCCAGCAGCTCCGACCGGGGACCGGGACCAAAACCTCCCTACGAGCAGTACTTC.

This clone appeared a single time. The chain uses TRBV9 and TRBJ1-6; D perhaps matches TRBD1 (5 bases). Trimming shortened V by 7 bases and J by 10 bases, and 24 bases separated the two germline ends. The CDR3 is 16 residues long. Germline V gene lookup returns CDR1 SGDLS and CDR2 YYNGEE. CDR3 bases: TGTGCCAGCGCTCCGGGGGGGGTAGGGCGAAACTCACCCCTCCACTTT. Amino acids: CASAPGGVGRNSPLHF. The variable domain in full, with the rest retrieved from reference TRBV9 and TRBJ1-6, is DSGVTQTPKHLITATGQRVTLRCSPRSGDLSVYWYQQSLDQGLQFLIQYYNGEERAKGNILERFSAQQFPDLHSELNLSSLELGDSALYFCASAPGGVGRNSPLHFGNGTRLTVT.

The V gene is TRBV2, the J gene TRBJ2-3; 7 bases align to TRBD2. Germline lookup yields CDR1 SNHLY and CDR2 FYNNEI. Germline trimming cut 3 bases from V and 2 bases from J; bases unmatched to any gene: 17. This CDR3 comprises 19 residues. The CDR3 DNA is TGTGCCAGCAGTGAGGCAGGGATCTCGACTAGCTACAACACAGATACGCAGTATTTT. Translated, it gives CASSEAGISTSYNTDTQYF.

For the CDR3, the DNA is TGTGCCAGCAGCAACCGGGGCGGGTCTGAAGCTTTCTTT. It codes for CASSNRGGSEAFF. The V gene is TRBV7-6, the J gene TRBJ1-1, with D possibly TRBD1 on 5 matching bases. The V and J ends lost 5 bases and 6 bases respectively, with 13 bases between them. Germline V gene lookup returns CDR1 SGHVS and CDR2 FNYEAQ. This CDR3 spans 13 amino acids.

This chain uses TRBV6-5 with TRBJ2-1; 8 bases map to TRBD1. The germline gives CDR1 MNHEY, CDR2 SVGAGI. Trimming removed 0 bases from V and 7 bases from J; junction bases left unmatched: 5. The CDR3 spans 15 residues. In DNA form, the CDR3 reads TGTGCCAGCAGTTACTCTTTGGACAGGGCAAATGAGCAGTTCTTC. It codes for CASSYSLDRANEQFF.

The genes are TRBV7-6 and TRBJ1-1; 8 bases are a match to TRBD1. The CDR3 sequence is 14 residues long. V shed 4 bases, J shed 1 base, and the junction held 2 bases outside the gene matches. Germline V lookup: CDR1 SGHVS, CDR2 FNYEAQ. The CDR3 coding sequence is TGTGCCAGCAGCTCCGGACAGGGGAACACTGAAGCTTTCTTT. It specifies CASSSGQGNTEAFF.

This chain uses TRBV18 with TRBJ1-1; 7 nucleotides align to TRBD1. The trim removed 4 bases at V and 4 bases at J, leaving 9 bases unmatched. The CDR3 totals 15 residues. CDR1 and CDR2 (germline): KGHSH, LQKENI. In DNA, the CDR3 is TGTGCCAGCTCACTTCTCACAGGGGTTAGCACTGAAGCTTTCTTT. This gives the protein CASSLLTGVSTEAFF.

This chain connects TRBV5-6 to TRBJ1-5; D ambiguous. Germline V gene lookup returns CDR1 SGHDT and CDR2 YYEEEE. V lost 4 bases to trimming and J lost 7 bases, with 9 bases between them. This CDR3 has 12 amino acids. The DNA of the CDR3 is TGTGCCAGCAGCGAAGGGAAGCAGCCCCAGCATTTT. Translation gives CASSEGKQPQHF.

The chain has TRBV7-9 and TRBJ2-7; 8 positions agree with TRBD1. This CDR3 region has 13 residues. The germline gives CDR1 SEHNR, CDR2 FQNEAQ (reference sequence). V dropped 10 bases and J dropped 2; count of bases not matched to a gene: 7. The CDR3 protein is CAITGGSPYEQYF. Here the CDR3 DNA reads TGTGCCATCACAGGGGGAAGCCCCTACGAGCAGTACTTC.